The 25 T cell receptor beta chains below all came from one sample that was sequenced in a study of control samples from healthy donors and cancer patients. This table comes from immunoSEQ multiplex PCR, and its TCRdb copy is limited to in-frame clones, with some not included. The sample records approximately 130,000 clones, around 92% being singletons. The sample taken for sequencing was blood. Receptor source: a man aged 45-60 years in good health.

This clone has a single count. The chain couples TRBV27 to TRBJ2-7; 8 bases line up with TRBD1. CDR1 is MNHEY, CDR2 SMNVEV, per germline (reference sequence). The CDR3 runs 13 residues. V was pared by 5 bases and J by 3 bases, with 3 bases of the junction left unmatched. DNA of the CDR3: TGTGCCAGCAGTAGGGACAGGAACTACGAGCAGTACTTC. It specifies CASSRDRNYEQYF.

The V gene is TRBV11-3, the J gene TRBJ2-6; TRBD1 matches at 9 bases. V was clipped by 5 bases and J by 2 bases; unmatched bases: 7. The CDR3 runs to 17 residues. Looked up from germline, CDR1 is SGHNT and CDR2 is YENEEA. The CDR3 reads CASSPGTGSTGANVLTF. CDR3 sequence (DNA): TGTGCCAGCAGCCCCGGGACAGGGAGCACTGGGGCCAACGTCCTGACTTTC.

The CDR3 nucleotides read TGTGCCATCAGACAGGGACCAGATACGCAGTATTTT. Translated: CAIRQGPDTQYF. The chain uses TRBV10-3 and TRBJ2-3; tentatively, D is TRBD1 (6 bases). V was clipped by 6 bases and J by 4 bases, with 8 bases between them. Germline loops: CDR1 ENHRY, CDR2 SYGVKD. This CDR3 is built from 12 residues.

CDR3 coding DNA: TGTGCCACCAGCAGAGATACCTCGACAGCGTATGGCTACACCTTC. Its translation: CATSRDTSTAYGYTF. J is TRBJ1-2 and V is TRBV15; a possible D gene is TRBD1 (5 bases). The CDR3 is 15 residues long. The germline V gene encodes CDR1 LNHNV and CDR2 YYDKDF (reference sequence). V was shortened by 0 bases and J by 5 bases, with 13 bases between the two germline ends.

The rearrangement joins TRBV5-1 to TRBJ1-6; D remains unclear. CDR1 is SGHRS, CDR2 YFSETQ, per germline. V was cut by 4 bases and J by 7 bases, with 9 bases left in between. This CDR3 is built from 13 residues. Written as DNA, the CDR3 is TGCGCCAGCAGCCCGGGTCCGAATTCACCCCTCCACTTT. It yields the protein CASSPGPNSPLHF.

This clone was seen a single time. The CDR3 DNA is TGTGCCAGCAGTCCGACAGGGATGAGCTACACCTTC. This translates into CASSPTGMSYTF. This chain links TRBV6-2 or TRBV6-3 with TRBJ1-2; 7 nucleotides agree with TRBD1. Trimming took 5 bases from V and 9 from J; bases not matched to a gene: 6. CDR1 and CDR2 from the germline V gene are MNHEY and SVGEGT. CDR3 length: 12 amino acids.

The chain combines TRBV5-5 with TRBJ2-1; unclear D gene. Germline assignment: CDR1 SGHKS and CDR2 YYEKEE (reference sequence). Trimming shortened V by 0 bases and J by 0 bases, and 10 bases separated the two germline ends. This CDR3 region has 16 residues. Here the CDR3 reads CASSLGPTSSYNEQFF. The CDR3 DNA follows: TGTGCCAGCAGCTTGGGACCCACGAGCTCCTACAATGAGCAGTTCTTC.

This chain connects TRBV5-6 to TRBJ1-1; the match to TRBD1 covers 8 bases. This CDR3 spans 15 amino acids. J gave up 4 bases and V 0 bases, and 5 bases lay outside the gene matches. Germline V gene sequence: CDR1 SGHDT, CDR2 YYEEEE. CDR3: CASSLVATGGTEAFF. In DNA, the CDR3 is TGTGCCAGCAGCTTGGTAGCAACAGGGGGCACTGAAGCTTTCTTT.

The chain uses TRBV27 and TRBJ2-2; 8 bases fit TRBD1. Trimming at V came to 5 bases and at J to 8 bases, leaving 7 bases not matched to a gene. CDR1 is MNHEY and CDR2 is SMNVEV in the germline V gene (reference sequence). There are 14 residues in the CDR3. In DNA, the CDR3 is TGTGCCAGCAGTGAGCAGGGGGCTCGGGGGGAGCTGTTTTTT. It translates to CASSEQGARGELFF.

The V gene is TRBV5-6, the J gene TRBJ2-7, with D maybe TRBD1 (5 bases). Trimming removed 3 bases from V and 4 bases from J, with 14 bases in between. CDR1 SGHDT and CDR2 YYEEEE come from the germline V gene. The CDR3 totals 14 residues. The DNA of the CDR3 is TGTGCCAGCAGCTCAACCACCCAGGGTTACGAGCAGTACTTC. The encoded protein is CASSSTTQGYEQYF.

CDR3 residues: CASSYSRNSGNTIYF. The CDR3 coding sequence is TGTGCCAGCAGTTACTCGCGGAACTCTGGAAACACCATATATTTT. The J gene is TRBJ1-3, the V gene TRBV6-5; D is ambiguous. The germline V gene has CDR1 MNHEY and CDR2 SVGAGI. This CDR3 has 15 amino acids. Trimming removed 0 bases from V and 0 bases from J, with 6 bases in between.

This rearrangement joins TRBV6-2 or TRBV6-3 to TRBJ2-5, with TRBD2 matching 10 bases. The CDR3 runs 17 residues. Germline loops: CDR1 MNHEY, CDR2 SVGEGT. The trim removed 5 bases at V and 1 base at J, leaving 10 bases unmatched. The CDR3 is CASSRALSGGIQETQYF. Here the CDR3 DNA reads TGTGCCAGCAGTCGCGCCCTTAGCGGGGGGATCCAAGAGACCCAGTACTTC.

The chain recombines TRBV7-2 with TRBJ2-3; 8 bases align to TRBD1. With V trimmed by 1 base and J by 2 bases, 14 bases remained unmatched. The CDR3 totals 19 residues. Germline V gene data show CDR1 as SGHTA and CDR2 as FQGNSA. The CDR3 region is CASSLVGSIRGRATDTQYF. CDR3 coding DNA: TGTGCCAGCAGCTTAGTAGGTTCCATCAGGGGGCGCGCCACAGATACGCAGTATTTT.

The V gene is TRBV29-1, the J gene TRBJ1-1; 8 bases are shared with TRBD1. The germline V gene encodes CDR1 SQVTM and CDR2 ANQGSEA. The CDR3 extends over 16 amino acids. V was clipped by 4 bases and J by 3 bases; unmatched bases: 13. The CDR3 loop reads CSVALHAGGEDTEAFF. The CDR3 DNA reads as TGCAGCGTTGCCCTTCACGCAGGGGGCGAGGACACTGAAGCTTTCTTT.

This chain connects TRBV27 to TRBJ1-5; no clear D. CDR1 is MNHEY and CDR2 is SMNVEV in the germline V gene (reference sequence). V lost 3 bases and J lost 0, with 6 bases in between. This CDR3 comprises 14 residues. CDR3 bases: TGTGCCAGCAGTTTGTCAGATAGCAATCAGCCCCAGCATTTT. Residues: CASSLSDSNQPQHF.

This clone was picked up a small number of times. Here the CDR3 DNA reads TGTGCCAGCACCCCGGGCAGGGGTCTGGGGGGCTACACCTTC. This encodes CASTPGRGLGGYTF. This chain connects TRBV3-1 (or the pseudogene TRBV3-2) to TRBJ1-2; maybe TRBD1 (6 bases). The CDR3 spans 14 residues. Per germline, CDR1 LGHDT and CDR2 YNNKEL (reference sequence). Trimming took off 7 bases at V and 8 bases at J, with 20 bases between the two ends.

The V and J genes are TRBV14 and TRBJ1-2; D unclear. Trimming pared 1 base from V and 3 bases from J, leaving 3 bases between. CDR3 length equals 12 residues. In germline, CDR1 is SGHDN, CDR2 FVKESK. The CDR3 is CASSQVHYGYTF. CDR3 nucleotides: TGTGCCAGCAGCCAAGTTCACTATGGCTACACCTTC. The whole variable domain, remainder taken from reference TRBV14 and TRBJ1-2, is EAGVTQFPSHSVIEKGQTVTLRCDPISGHDNLYWYRRVMGKEIKFLLHFVKESKQDESGMPNNRFLAERTGGTYSTLKVQPAELEDSGVYFCASSQVHYGYTFGSGTRLTVV.

The V call is TRBV2, the J call TRBJ1-5, with D tentatively TRBD1 (5 bases). With 6 bases removed from V and 6 bases from J, the gap between germline ends came to 12 bases. This CDR3 contains 13 residues. Germline CDR1 reads SNHLY; CDR2 reads FYNNEI. The CDR3 region is CASSTGGVQPQHF. The CDR3 nucleotides read TGTGCCAGCAGCACCGGGGGGGTTCAGCCCCAGCATTTT.

The genes are TRBV30 and TRBJ2-1; D perhaps matches TRBD1 (5 bases). This CDR3 spans 13 amino acids. CDR1 and CDR2 from the germline V gene are GTSNPN and SVGIG (reference sequence). Deletions cut 0 bases from V and 8 bases from J, with 11 bases between. CDR3 sequence: CAWSVALGDEQFF. CDR3 sequence (DNA): TGTGCCTGGAGTGTTGCCCTAGGGGATGAGCAGTTCTTC.

V gene TRBV19 combines with J gene TRBJ2-7; possibly TRBD1 for D (6 bases). The V end was cut by 4 bases, the J end by 2 bases, with 12 bases between. In germline, CDR1 is LNHDA, CDR2 SQIVND (reference sequence). The CDR3 loop spans 14 amino acids. This CDR3 is CASSTGTRTYEQYF. The CDR3 DNA follows: TGTGCCAGTAGTACCGGGACAAGGACCTACGAGCAGTACTTC.

The genes are TRBV3-1 (or the pseudogene TRBV3-2) and TRBJ2-2; perhaps D is TRBD1 or TRBD2 (6 bases each). Germline V CDR1 and CDR2: LGHDT, YNNKEL (reference sequence). The V gene lost 0 bases and the J gene lost 4 bases, with 15 bases spanning the gap. This CDR3 region has 17 residues. The DNA of the CDR3 is TGTGCCAGCAGCCAAGAGGTCGGCAGGGGAGGCACCGGGGAGCTGTTTTTT. Translation: CASSQEVGRGGTGELFF.

The chain links TRBV7-2 to TRBJ2-1, with D unclear. The CDR3 covers 13 residues. Per the germline V gene, CDR1 is SGHTA and CDR2 is FQGNSA. V lost 5 bases, J lost 4 bases, and 9 bases lay in between. This CDR3 reads CASSRLPYNEQFF. CDR3 DNA sequence: TGTGCCAGCAGCCGCCTCCCGTACAATGAGCAGTTCTTC.

The J gene is TRBJ1-3, the V gene TRBV25-1; a weak D match, TRBD1 (5 bases). The germline V gene has CDR1 MGHDK and CDR2 SYGVNS. Trimming took 6 bases from V and 4 from J, leaving 13 bases between them. The CDR3 is 14 residues long. Here the CDR3 reads CASSEPGFGNTIYF. The CDR3 nucleotides are TGTGCCAGCAGCGAACCAGGGTTCGGAAACACCATATATTTT.

The J gene is TRBJ1-1, the V gene TRBV6-6; no definite D call. The CDR3 covers 16 residues. Germline V gene lookup returns CDR1 MNHNY and CDR2 SVGAGI (reference sequence). Deletions cut 0 bases from V and 7 bases from J, with 18 bases between. The CDR3, as DNA: TGTGCCAGCAGTTACTCTCGACCCCAGTTGACCCATGAAGCTTTCTTT. The encoded protein is CASSYSRPQLTHEAFF.

This clone was found once. This chain connects TRBV2 to TRBJ2-7; 7 bases align to TRBD1. CDR3 length equals 14 residues. V trimming: 5 bases; J trimming: 2 bases; junction bases outside the gene matches: 6. Germline loops: CDR1 SNHLY, CDR2 FYNNEI. CDR3 nucleotides: TGTGCCAGCAGTCTCGGGACAGAACCCTACGAGCAGTACTTC. The encoded protein is CASSLGTEPYEQYF.